These 10 T cell receptor beta chains originate from one sample sequenced in a study of shared clonotypes between healthy human individuals. Clones were sequenced by immunoSEQ multiplex PCR, and TCRdb holds only the in-frame ones, with some missing. The profile shows 600,000 to 750,000 clones, 72% of them singletons. Source material: memory CD4+ T cells sorted from blood. The subset here: CD45RA-negative fraction. Every receptor here comes from a woman aged 25 to 39 in good health.

Concerning this clone itself: The identical CDR3 is also encoded by other nucleotide sequences in the sample. V usage is TRBV5-1 and J usage is TRBJ2-7; 9 nucleotides match TRBD1. The CDR3 covers 14 residues. CDR1 SGHRS and CDR2 YFSETQ come from the germline V gene. J was trimmed by 6 bases and V by 5 bases; bases with no gene match: 9. The CDR3, as DNA: TGCGCCAGCAGTTCCGGGACAGGGCCCTTCGAGCAGTACTTC. Encoded protein: CASSSGTGPFEQYF.

The chain links TRBV6-1 to TRBJ2-7; weak D call: TRBD2 (6 bases). The germline CDR1 and CDR2 sequences are MNHNS and SASEGT. The CDR3 consists of 14 residues. V lost 7 bases to trimming and J lost 5 bases, with 18 bases between them. The DNA of the CDR3 is TGTGCCAGCAAAAGCGGGCTCGGAGCAGACGAGCAGTACTTC. It specifies CASKSGLGADEQYF.

The chain recombines TRBV27 with TRBJ2-7, with 7 bases lining up with TRBD1. The CDR3 has 15 residues. Trimming took 6 bases from V and 2 from J; bases not matched to a gene: 10. Germline-derived CDR1 and CDR2 are MNHEY and SMNVEV (reference sequence). CDR3 bases: TGTGCCAGCAGGCGAACAGGGGACGAACCCTACGAGCAGTACTTC. It encodes CASRRTGDEPYEQYF.

The V gene is TRBV23-1, the J gene TRBJ1-6, with TRBD1 identical over 9 bases. TRBV23-1 is an open reading frame whose function is uncertain. The CDR3 runs to 15 residues. The ends lost 8 bases at V and 7 bases at J; junction bases unmatched: 9. The CDR3 nucleotides read TGCGCCAGCCGACCACAGGGGGCGCGAAATTCACCCCTCCACTTT. It codes for CASRPQGARNSPLHF.

The chain recombines TRBV6-6 with TRBJ1-5, with D possibly being TRBD1 (5 bases). V gave up 5 bases and J gave up 4 bases, with 15 bases separating them. This CDR3 is 15 amino acids long. CDR1 MNHNY and CDR2 SVGAGI come from the germline V gene (reference sequence). CDR3 DNA sequence: TGTGCCAGCAGTCCCGGGACGGGAGTTAATCAGCCCCAGCATTTT. As protein: CASSPGTGVNQPQHF.

The rearrangement joins TRBV25-1 to TRBJ2-3, with D possibly being TRBD1 (6 bases). The germline V gene has CDR1 MGHDK and CDR2 SYGVNS. The CDR3 has 17 amino acids. Trimming removed 3 bases from V and 1 base from J, with 17 bases in between. The CDR3 DNA reads as TGTGCCAGCAGTGACCCGGGAACAGGGACGGGCACAGATACGCAGTATTTT. It is translated as CASSDPGTGTGTDTQYF.

The chain recombines TRBV6-5 with TRBJ1-5; 10 nucleotides line up with TRBD1. The CDR3 is 15 residues long. The germline CDR1 and CDR2 sequences are MNHEY and SVGAGI. V lost 5 bases and J lost 1; bases outside the gene matches: 2. CDR3 DNA sequence: TGTGCCAGCAGTAGACAGGGGGCGAGCAATCAGCCCCAGCATTTT. Protein sequence: CASSRQGASNQPQHF.

V usage is TRBV7-2 and J usage is TRBJ2-7; 12 nucleotides agree with TRBD2. Germline lookup yields CDR1 SGHTA and CDR2 FQGNSA. The CDR3 has 15 residues. J lost 4 bases, V lost 5 bases, and 6 bases had no gene match. DNA of the CDR3: TGTGCCAGCAGCCAACTAGCGGGAGGCCTATACGAGCAGTACTTC. Translated, it gives CASSQLAGGLYEQYF.

This clone was seen just once. The chain has TRBV27 and TRBJ2-7; D is perhaps TRBD1 (5 bases). The germline gives CDR1 MNHEY, CDR2 SMNVEV (reference sequence). V lost 5 bases and J 2 bases, leaving 16 bases between the germline ends. The CDR3 extends over 15 amino acids. CDR3 in amino acids: CASSPSDTFPYEQYF. The CDR3 nucleotides read TGTGCCAGCAGTCCTTCGGACACTTTCCCCTACGAGCAGTACTTC.

This chain uses TRBV19 with TRBJ1-3; 8 nucleotides match TRBD1. The CDR3 is 15 residues long. From germline, CDR1 is LNHDA and CDR2 SQIVND (reference sequence). Trimming removed 5 bases from V and 4 bases from J; junction bases left unmatched: 7. CDR3 in amino acids: CASSPPGGSGNTIYF. DNA for the CDR3: TGTGCCAGTAGTCCGCCAGGGGGCTCCGGAAACACCATATATTTT.